A selection of T cell receptor beta chains follows, all from one sample in a study of T cell repertoires in cytomegalovirus infection. TCRdb reprocessed the reads with MiXCR, giving one entry per CDR3 protein. The table has about 80,000 distinct CDR3 sequences, around 3.5% seen once. The specimen was PBMCs. Source of these receptors: a human donor in good health (CMV status not recorded). Some clones in this sample may be carry-over from other donors' samples. Both conserved end residues are part of each CDR3. The D gene is left open where the match is weak. Only some rows state a clone size, as once, few, many or a class for expanded clones.

abundance	d_gene	j_gene	v_gene	CDR3nt	CDR3aa
many	TRBD2	TRBJ2-3	TRBV27	TGTGCCAGCAGGGCAACTCTAGCGGCTGGGACAGATACGCAGTATTTT	CASRATLAAGTDTQYF
many	.	TRBJ2-3	TRBV7-2	TGTGCCAGCAGCCTAGGAGCGGCCGGGCCGTATTTT	CASSLGAAGPYF
many	.	TRBJ2-7	TRBV27	TGTGCCAGCGGCCCAGTCTCCTACGAGCAGTACTTC	CASGPVSYEQYF
many	TRBD1	TRBJ1-2	TRBV19	TGTGCCAGTACCCCTAGGACAGGTTCGCTGAACTATGGCTACACCTTC	CASTPRTGSLNYGYTF
many	.	TRBJ2-7	TRBV28	TGTGCCAGCACCCATTTCGGGGGGCTCAACGAGCAGTACTTC	CASTHFGGLNEQYF
many	.	TRBJ1-6	TRBV5-1	TGCGCCAGCAGCTCCATTCGGCAAAACATCTATAATTCACCCCTCCACTTT	CASSSIRQNIYNSPLHF
many	.	TRBJ2-5	TRBV7-2	TGTGCCAGCAGCTTAGGGTTTGAGACCCAGTACTTC	CASSLGFETQYF
many	TRBD1	TRBJ1-1	TRBV7-2	TGTGCCAGCAGCCCCCGTGGCAGGGGGCTCGGGACTGAAGCTTTCTTT	CASSPRGRGLGTEAFF
many	.	TRBJ2-7	TRBV7-9	TGTGCCAGCAGCTTAGAGGGTAACGAGCAGTACTTC	CASSLEGNEQYF
many	.	TRBJ1-5	TRBV6-2/TRBV6-3	TGTGCCAGCAGTCCCCTGGAGGCTGGGCAGCCCCAGCATTTT	CASSPLEAGQPQHF
many	.	TRBJ1-2	TRBV6-6	TGTGCCAGCAGTTCCCGGAGTGGACCGATTAACTATGGCTACACCTTC	CASSSRSGPINYGYTF
many	.	TRBJ1-5	TRBV7-2	TGTGCCAGCAGCCACAACTCCAGGGGCAGGCATCAGCCCCAGCATTTT	CASSHNSRGRHQPQHF
many	.	TRBJ2-3	TRBV30	TGTGCCTGGAGCGTATATTCAGTAACGCAGTATTTT	CAWSVYSVTQYF
many	.	TRBJ2-1	TRBV5-6	TGTGCCAGCAACGCTGGGCGTCCCTACAATGAGCAGTTCTTC	CASNAGRPYNEQFF
many	TRBD1	TRBJ2-5	TRBV6-6	TGTGCCAGCACCCAAACAGGGGCCCAAGAGACCCAGTACTTC	CASTQTGAQETQYF
many	.	TRBJ2-7	TRBV10-3	TGTGCCATCAGTCCGAAGGACAGATCTTCGCAGTACTTC	CAISPKDRSSQYF
many	.	TRBJ1-6	TRBV7-8	TGTGCCAGCAAATCGGAGGGAGCTTCACCCCTCCACTTT	CASKSEGASPLHF
many	.	TRBJ2-7	TRBV7-2	TGTGCCAGCAGCTTAGTGACAGGAGCCTACGAGCAGTACTTC	CASSLVTGAYEQYF
many	.	TRBJ2-1	TRBV12-3/TRBV12-4	TGTGCCAGCAGTACGGCAGGACCGTGGAATGAGCAGTTCTTC	CASSTAGPWNEQFF
many	.	TRBJ1-5	TRBV6-1	TGTGCCAGCAGACCGTCTGGAGGGTTTGCAAATCAGCCCCAGCATTTT	CASRPSGGFANQPQHF
many	TRBD1	TRBJ1-3	TRBV7-2	TGTGCCAGCAGCTTGCTGGGGACAGGACTCGTTTCTGGAAACACCATATATTTT	CASSLLGTGLVSGNTIYF
many	TRBD1	TRBJ1-1	TRBV7-6	TGTGCCAGCAGCATGTACCCGAACAGGGGTCACACTGAAGCTTTCTTT	CASSMYPNRGHTEAFF
few	.	TRBJ1-6	TRBV4-2	TGTGCCAGCAGCCAAGAAGTGAGAAGAGGGAGGGATAATTCACCCCTCCACTTT	CASSQEVRRGRDNSPLHF
many	TRBD1	TRBJ1-2	TRBV7-9	TGTGCCAGCAGCCCGACAGGGGAGAGCTATGGCTACACCTTC	CASSPTGESYGYTF
many	.	TRBJ1-1	TRBV5-4	TGTGCCAGCAGCTTGGATTCGGTCACTGAAGCTTTCTTT	CASSLDSVTEAFF
many	.	TRBJ2-5	TRBV7-6	TGTGCCAGCAAGGGGGGGGGAGAGACCCAGTACTTC	CASKGGGETQYF
many	.	TRBJ1-5	TRBV6-2/TRBV6-3	TGTGCCAGCAGAAGCCGCGGAAATCAGCCCCAGCATTTT	CASRSRGNQPQHF
many	TRBD1	TRBJ1-3	TRBV20-1	TGCAGTGCTAGAGATGGAACAGGGGGGCCTGGAAACACCATATATTTT	CSARDGTGGPGNTIYF
many	.	TRBJ2-7	TRBV6-2/TRBV6-3	TGTGCCAGCAGTTACCTGGAGGGGATAGCCTACGAGCAGTACTTC	CASSYLEGIAYEQYF
many	.	TRBJ1-1	TRBV12-3/TRBV12-4	TGTGCCAGCCGACCAGGGACGGAGAACACTGAAGCTTTCTTT	CASRPGTENTEAFF
.	.	TRBJ1-2	TRBV19	TGTGCCAGTAGTATCGGCGCTACCCTCTCTAACTATGGCTACACCTTC	CASSIGATLSNYGYTF
many	.	TRBJ1-1	TRBV30	TGTGCCTGGGCCCGGGACATGATCCATGAAGCTTTCTTT	CAWARDMIHEAFF
many	.	TRBJ2-7	TRBV6-5	TGTGCCAGCGGACGCAGGAACGAGCAGTACTTC	CASGRRNEQYF
many	TRBD1	TRBJ1-1	TRBV2	TGTGCCAGCACCGGACAGGGCTGGACTGAAGCTTTCTTT	CASTGQGWTEAFF
many	TRBD1	TRBJ2-7	TRBV7-9	TGTGCCAGCAGCACTCGTATTGCGGACAGGGTCTCCTACGAGCAGTACTTC	CASSTRIADRVSYEQYF
many	TRBD2	TRBJ2-1	TRBV4-1	TGCGCCAGCAGCCAAAGGCAAACCAGCGGGGGGATGGATGAGCAGTTCTTC	CASSQRQTSGGMDEQFF
many	TRBD1	TRBJ1-5	TRBV7-9	TGTGCCAGCAGCCCACAGGGGAAAGGCAATCAGCCCCAGCATTTT	CASSPQGKGNQPQHF
many	.	TRBJ1-1	TRBV24-1	TGTGCCACCAGTGAGAAGATCGTATATGGACAGCCCGAAGCTTTCTTT	CATSEKIVYGQPEAFF
few	TRBD1	TRBJ1-6	TRBV5-4	TGTGCCAGCAGCTCGGGACAGGGGGCCCTTCACTATAATTCACCCCTCCACTTT	CASSSGQGALHYNSPLHF
many	.	TRBJ1-1	TRBV30	TGTGCCTGGAGTATAATGTCTACTGAAGCTTTCTTT	CAWSIMSTEAFF
many	.	TRBJ1-1	TRBV7-2	TGTGCCAGCAGCAGACGGGACGGACCAAACACTGAAGCTTTCTTT	CASSRRDGPNTEAFF
many	.	TRBJ1-1	TRBV19	TGTGCCAGTAGTATAGGAAGGAACACTGAAGCTTTCTTT	CASSIGRNTEAFF
many	.	TRBJ2-5	TRBV28	TGTGCCAGCGTTGGGGAAACTCGGGCAGGGGAGACCCAGTACTTC	CASVGETRAGETQYF
many	.	TRBJ1-6	TRBV7-2	TGTGCCAGCAGCTTTGGGGTAGATTCACCCCTCCACTTT	CASSFGVDSPLHF
many	.	TRBJ2-3	TRBV7-8	TGTGCCAGCAGCTCTAAAACCCCGACAGAATGGTCTACAGATACGCAGTATTTT	CASSSKTPTEWSTDTQYF
many	.	TRBJ2-7	TRBV7-2	TGTGCCAGCAGCTTAGCGTCAGGGATCCACTACGAGCAGTACTTC	CASSLASGIHYEQYF
many	.	TRBJ2-3	TRBV2	TGTGCCAGCAGTTTGACCCCAGATACGCAGTATTTT	CASSLTPDTQYF